The clone carrying this T cell receptor (beta chain) was recorded many times. The antigen is unknown. This sample was included in a study of spatial heterogeneity in lung cancer. Overall study: More than nine raw reads, on average, carried each unique TCR and UMI combination.

One entry per CDR3 protein, called by TCRdb with MiXCR from the 5' RACE reads. Of over 25,000 distinct CDR3 sequences listed, around 6.9% are singletons. Trimming shortened V by 11 bases and J by 1 base, and 20 bases separated the two germline ends. Germline CDR1 is ENHRY and CDR2 is SYGVKD. The CDR3 loop spans 15 amino acids. Regarding the study as a whole: Expanded TCR counts, ubiquitous and regional, correlated respectively with ubiquitous and regional nonsynonymous mutation counts. Within tumors, counts of expanded alpha and beta TCRs tracked tumor mutation counts.

Stated time point: sample taken at primary tumor resection. The donor population consisted of approximately 68 patients with untreated, early-stage non-small cell lung cancer. From tumor, nontumor lung or frozen PBMC, whole RNA was taken unsorted for sequencing. The sample in question was lung tumor tissue, obtained at surgery. The TCR sequence derives from a male donor with early-stage non-small cell lung cancer. The chain is built from TRBV10-3 and TRBJ1-1; TRBD1 is a possible D gene (6 bases). CDR3 sequence: CASTTQGLSNTEAFF. Written as DNA, the CDR3 is TGTGCCTCCACGACCCAGGGGCTTTCGAACACTGAAGCTTTCTTT.